These T cell receptor beta chains were read from a single sample in a study of T cell responses to AZD1222 COVID-19 vaccine. Repertoires were generated with immunoSEQ multiplex PCR, while TCRdb's copy carries only in-frame clones and drops some. The sample records roughly 100,000 clones, roughly 91% being singletons. This specimen consisted of peripheral blood, obtained on day 0 of AZD1222 vaccination. These receptors were taken from an adult in good health. Both conserved end residues are part of each CDR3. The D gene is left open where the match is weak. Some rows have no size entry. The others give once, few or many, or a class for an expanded clone.

D gene	J gene	V gene	clone size	CDR3 protein	CDR3 DNA
TRBD1	TRBJ1-5	TRBV30	.	CAWSPSRTGFYSNQPQHF	TGTGCCTGGAGTCCGAGCCGGACAGGATTCTATAGCAATCAGCCCCAGCATTTT
.	TRBJ1-2	TRBV5-4	.	CASSLDSYGYTF	TGTGCCAGCAGCTTGGACAGCTATGGCTACACCTTC
.	TRBJ2-2	TRBV18	.	CASSPLPTGTGELFF	TGTGCCAGCTCACCACTACCTACGGGCACCGGGGAGCTGTTTTTT
.	TRBJ2-1	TRBV3-1/TRBV3-2	.	CASSHRDHAYNEQFF	TGTGCCAGCAGCCACCGGGACCACGCCTACAATGAGCAGTTCTTC
.	TRBJ2-3	TRBV6-5	.	CASSRAFTDTQYF	TGTGCCAGCTCCCGGGCGTTCACAGATACGCAGTATTTT
.	TRBJ1-5	TRBV6-5	.	CASSWTQNQPQHF	TGTGCCAGCAGTTGGACTCAGAATCAGCCCCAGCATTTT
.	TRBJ2-5	TRBV10-3	.	CAISEVEERQTQYF	TGTGCCATCAGTGAAGTGGAGGAGCGTCAGACCCAGTACTTC
TRBD1	TRBJ2-7	TRBV6-1	few	CASSDWTGGEGEQYF	TGTGCCAGCAGTGATTGGACAGGGGGCGAGGGCGAGCAGTACTTC
.	TRBJ2-7	TRBV12-3/TRBV12-4	.	CASSLGENYEQYF	TGTGCCAGCAGTTTGGGCGAGAACTACGAGCAGTACTTC
.	TRBJ2-3	TRBV28	.	CASSLPRPGTDTQYF	TGTGCCAGCAGTTTACCTCGTCCGGGAACAGATACGCAGTATTTT
.	TRBJ1-2	TRBV5-4	.	CASSLDRTYGYTF	TGTGCCAGCAGCTTGGACAGGACTTATGGCTACACCTTC
TRBD2	TRBJ2-1	TRBV24-1	.	CATSDFPPTSGSRVNEQFF	TGTGCCACCAGTGATTTCCCCCCGACTAGCGGGAGCCGGGTCAATGAGCAGTTCTTC
TRBD1	TRBJ1-5	TRBV18	.	CASSTGTVQPQHF	TGTGCCAGCTCGACAGGGACGGTTCAGCCCCAGCATTTT
TRBD2	TRBJ2-3	TRBV29-1	.	CSARLAGRLPSTDTQYF	TGCAGCGCCAGACTAGCGGGACGCCTCCCTAGCACAGATACGCAGTATTTT
.	TRBJ1-1	TRBV14	once	CASSQDLGKGGTEAFF	TGTGCCAGCAGCCAAGATCTTGGAAAGGGGGGTACTGAAGCTTTCTTT
.	TRBJ1-4	TRBV9	.	CASSVVGGRGEKLFF	TGTGCCAGCAGCGTAGTCGGTGGAAGGGGTGAAAAACTGTTTTTT
.	TRBJ2-7	TRBV20-1	.	CSASGAIGGKRYEQYF	TGCAGTGCTAGTGGGGCCATTGGCGGGAAACGGTACGAGCAGTACTTC
TRBD1	TRBJ1-5	TRBV29-1	.	CSVGTGSGGGNQPQHF	TGCAGCGTGGGGACAGGGTCCGGGGGTGGCAATCAGCCCCAGCATTTT
TRBD2	TRBJ2-2	TRBV7-3	once	CASRPGGGGAAGELFF	TGTGCCAGCAGACCAGGCGGGGGAGGGGCTGCCGGGGAGCTGTTTTTT
.	TRBJ1-2	TRBV28	.	CASSLELLYGYTF	TGTGCCAGCAGTTTGGAGCTTCTCTATGGCTACACCTTC
.	TRBJ2-7	TRBV10-2	.	CASKVAGESHEQYF	TGCGCCAGCAAAGTTGCAGGGGAATCCCACGAGCAGTACTTC
TRBD1	TRBJ1-2	TRBV27	.	CASSPDREVYGYTF	TGTGCCAGCAGCCCTGACAGGGAGGTCTATGGCTACACCTTC
.	TRBJ1-1	TRBV30	.	CAWSVSPGGNTEAFF	TGTGCCTGGAGTGTATCACCAGGAGGTAACACTGAAGCTTTCTTT
TRBD2	TRBJ2-1	TRBV2	.	CASRARTSAYNEQFF	TGTGCCAGCAGGGCGAGGACTAGCGCCTACAATGAGCAGTTCTTC
.	TRBJ2-7	TRBV27	.	CASSRTSPKSYEQYF	TGTGCCAGCAGCCGGACCAGCCCCAAGTCCTACGAGCAGTACTTC
.	TRBJ1-2	TRBV4-3	.	CASSQAIRVSYTF	TGCGCCAGCAGCCAAGCGATCAGGGTTAGCTACACCTTC
.	TRBJ1-1	TRBV10-3	.	CAISVEKMNTEAFF	TGTGCCATCAGTGTGGAGAAAATGAACACTGAAGCTTTCTTT
TRBD1	TRBJ1-5	TRBV18	.	CASSSRDRGRQPQHF	TGTGCCAGCTCAAGCCGGGACAGGGGCCGTCAGCCCCAGCATTTT